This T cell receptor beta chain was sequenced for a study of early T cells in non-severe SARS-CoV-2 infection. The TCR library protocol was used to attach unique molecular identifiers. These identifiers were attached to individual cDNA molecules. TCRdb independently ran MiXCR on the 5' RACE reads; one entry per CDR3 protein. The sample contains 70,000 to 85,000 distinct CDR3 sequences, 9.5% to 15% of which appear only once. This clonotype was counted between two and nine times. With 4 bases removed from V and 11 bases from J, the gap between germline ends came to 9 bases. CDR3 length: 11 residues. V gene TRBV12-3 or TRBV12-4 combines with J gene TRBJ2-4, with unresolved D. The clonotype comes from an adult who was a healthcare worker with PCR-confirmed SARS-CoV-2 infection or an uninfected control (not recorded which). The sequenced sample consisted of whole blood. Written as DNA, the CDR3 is TGTGCCAGCAGTTCCTCGGGTCTTCAGTACTTC. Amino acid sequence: CASSSSGLQYF.